The 3 T cell receptor beta chains reported below all come from one sample, sequenced in a study of persistence of HIV-infected CD4 T cells. Their antigen targets remain unknown. The stimulus was lysate of CMV-infected fibroblasts, around 10 ug/mL. Sorted nonresponding memory CD4+ T cells were CD40L-negative, CD69-negative, CD45RO-high. This was the immunoSEQ version 4 assay in survey mode. TCRdb's table, derived via immunoSEQ multiplex PCR, lists solely in-frame clones and lacks some. The repertoire holds about 40,000 clones, with roughly 80% as singletons. Sequenced material: CD4+ T cells sorted from PBMCs after roughly 19-hour stimulation, taken from a patient who received antiretroviral therapy. These receptors were obtained from an adult man with HIV who was CMV-seropositive.

The V gene is TRBV19, the J gene TRBJ2-7; 11 bases fit TRBD1. Germline-derived CDR1 and CDR2 are LNHDA and SQIVND (reference sequence). The V gene end was trimmed by 5 bases and the J gene end by 4 bases; junction bases not matched to a gene: 7. The CDR3 covers 15 residues. DNA of the CDR3: TGTGCCAGTAGTTTCGGGACAGGGGGAAATTACGAGCAGTACTTC. Protein sequence: CASSFGTGGNYEQYF.

J is TRBJ1-2 and V is TRBV10-2; 7 bases align to TRBD1. V lost 7 bases, J lost 8 bases, and 4 bases stayed unmatched. Germline V gene lookup returns CDR1 WSHSY and CDR2 SAAADI. The CDR3 sequence is 11 residues long. CDR3 sequence: CASTTGQGYTF. The CDR3 DNA reads as TGCGCCAGCACGACAGGGCAAGGCTACACCTTC.

V usage is TRBV3-1 (or the pseudogene TRBV3-2) and J usage is TRBJ2-7; 9 bases are shared with TRBD2. The CDR3 is 19 amino acids. The germline CDR1 and CDR2 sequences are LGHDT and YNNKEL (reference sequence). The V gene end was trimmed by 4 bases and the J gene end by 0 bases; junction bases not matched to a gene: 16. For the CDR3, the DNA is TGTGCCAGCAGCCCCTTGAGGAGCGGGGGGCCAACAAGCTCCTACGAGCAGTACTTC. Its translation is CASSPLRSGGPTSSYEQYF.